This T cell receptor (beta chain) was found in a study of cytomegalovirus exposure and HLA in healthy donors. Remarks on this clone: Its antigen is as yet unknown.

Study observations and caveats: Earlier analysis found most TCR beta V segments productive about 87% or about 30% of the time. In a later analysis, most CMV-associated TCR beta chains appeared HLA-restricted. An apparent linkage of common viral pathogens to several of the most significant clusters emerged in a later analysis.

PCR primers comprised 60 Vbeta and 13 Jbeta primers. The method was immunoSEQ multiplex PCR; TCRdb's version includes in-frame clones alone and lacks a portion of them. Of just over 95,000 clones listed, approximately 80% are singletons. Germline assignment: CDR1 LNHDA and CDR2 SQIVND (reference sequence). The CDR3 contains 11 residues. The ends were cut back, 10 bases at V and 7 bases at J, with 13 bases in the middle. The chain has TRBV19 and TRBJ1-1; D may be TRBD1 (5 bases). Sequences were obtained from PBMCs. The receptor was derived from a woman in her 40s in good health and CMV-seronegative. Here the CDR3 DNA reads TGTGCCACCTGGAGCGGGGGTGAAGCTTTCTTT. Its translation: CATWSGGEAFF.